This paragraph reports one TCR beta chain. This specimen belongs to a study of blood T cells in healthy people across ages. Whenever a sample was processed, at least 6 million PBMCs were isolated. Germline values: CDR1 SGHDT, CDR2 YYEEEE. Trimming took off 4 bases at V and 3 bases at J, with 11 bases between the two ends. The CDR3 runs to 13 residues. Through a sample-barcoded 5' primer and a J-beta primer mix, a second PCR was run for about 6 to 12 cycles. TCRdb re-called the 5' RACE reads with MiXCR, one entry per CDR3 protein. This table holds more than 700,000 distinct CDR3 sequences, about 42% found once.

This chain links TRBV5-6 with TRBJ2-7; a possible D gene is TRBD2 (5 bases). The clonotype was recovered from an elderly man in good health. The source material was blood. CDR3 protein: CASSMTTSYEQYF. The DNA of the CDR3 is TGTGCCAGCAGCATGACTACCAGCTACGAGCAGTACTTC.